The sequence of this T cell receptor (beta chain) was determined in a study of early T cells in non-severe SARS-CoV-2 infection. TCRdb reprocessed the 5' RACE reads via MiXCR and lists one record per CDR3 protein. In the table there are tens of thousands of distinct CDR3 sequences, 15% of which are singletons. This CDR3 spans 13 amino acids. Germline CDR1 SNHLY, CDR2 FYNNEI. V trimming: 7 bases; J trimming: 10 bases; junction bases outside the gene matches: 11. The sequence came from an adult who was a healthcare worker with PCR-confirmed SARS-CoV-2 infection or an uninfected control (not recorded which). The V gene is TRBV2, the J gene TRBJ1-1; 8 bases line up with TRBD1. Sequencing was done on a sample of whole blood. In DNA form, the CDR3 reads TGTGCCAGCACCCTACAGGGGGTAGTGTTAGCTTTCTTT. Protein product: CASTLQGVVLAFF.